This record concerns one TCR beta chain sequence. The sample comes from a study of T cell changes during pregnancy in multiple sclerosis. The repertoire was sequenced with immunoSEQ multiplex PCR; TCRdb's copy has only in-frame clones and lacks some. The sample gives about 28,000 clones, 92% of which show up once; 4.5% to 5.5% is in the top ten. Germline lookup yields CDR1 LNHDA and CDR2 SQIVND (reference sequence). This CDR3 spans 15 amino acids. V was pared by 5 bases and J by 5 bases, with 9 bases of the junction left unmatched. The J gene is TRBJ2-5, the V gene TRBV19; 9 bases fit TRBD1. This receptor was obtained from a female donor in good health, enrolled as a control in a pregnancy study. Sequencing used peripheral blood, obtained in the first trimester of pregnancy. This CDR3 is CASSVGGQGRETQYF. CDR3 DNA sequence: TGTGCCAGTAGTGTCGGAGGACAGGGGAGGGAGACCCAGTACTTC.